This TCR beta chain was identified during a study of immune aging and cytomegalovirus after organ transplant (dated by TCRdb to 2020 to 2022). Regarding the research as a whole: Every transplant recipient was given three-drug immunosuppression consisting of prednisone, tacrolimus, and mycophenolate.

This clonotype was counted at least ten times. What this receptor recognizes is not known. Per-nucleotide qualities are absent, and no much larger clonotype sits a single base away. Study-wide conclusions, independent of this receptor: Following viremia, aged-phenotype cells rose post-transplant in clones of any size, with the rise occurring earlier in large clones (days 200-264) than in small clones. Because CD57 was not measured in the sequencing data, a conservative gene-based aging definition was used instead. A larger share of large clones was made up of TEMRA cells, and in the seven largest clones (around 1,900 cells) aged and TEMRA cells were gained while TCM cells were lost.

The time point label here, explained by the study, means: five sample-tagged time points from pre-transplant (day -1) to day 368 post-transplant, pooled. After thawing, PBMC were stimulated with a CMV IE-1 overlapping peptide library for approximately eleven hours, with no transport inhibitors added. Thawed cells were rested overnight and then stimulated in R10 medium with CD28/CD49d costimulation. The IE-1 peptide library was made up of 15-amino-acid peptides, each overlapping by 11 amino acids. Each time point was barcoded with BD Single-Cell Multiplexing Kit Sample Tags, pooled, and stained with oligo-conjugated anti-CD45RA plus sorting antibodies. A BD FACSAria III was used to sort CMV-responsive CD8+CD137+ and CD4+CD154+ T cells at 4-way purity. Blood was drawn into EDTA vacutainers and was processed by Ficoll gradient within 1-24 hours. The CDR3, from cysteine to phenylalanine, totals 16 residues. The read is trimmed to its CDR3 DNA, 48 bases read in frame from base 1. The germline V end is reduced by 0 bases and the J end by 4 bases; junction bases left unmatched: 7. Per the germline V gene, SGHRS is the CDR1 and YFSETQ is the CDR2.

Library generation was performed with single-cell sequencing. TCRdb names Illumina NovaSeq 6000 as the instrument used. The BD Rhapsody Targeted mRNA and AbSeq Reagent Kit was used in a microwell format for cell capture and library preparation. The libraries included TCR, sample tags, AbSeq, and targeted mRNA from the Human T-Cell Expression Panel, along with custom TOX and TOX2 primers. Libraries were sequenced on an Illumina NovaSeq. The original pipeline was this. The analysis covered 10468 cells in total, of which approximately 7,100 were CD8 T cells and 4494 were CD8 T cells with an identifiable TCR CDR3. On the Seven Bridges Genomics platform, raw data were run through the BD Rhapsody Targeted Analysis Pipeline with V(D)J processing. Quality control, Sample Tag demultiplexing with Lex-BDSMK, clone identification with VDJ Explorer, and Seurat clustering were performed in SeqGeq 1.6.0. Clones making up <1% of CD8 T cells were classified as non-expanded, and clones making up >2.5% of the sample were classified as clonal expansions. The raw public reads went through TCRdb reprocessing: fastp at Q25, MiXCR clone calling, in-frame beta chains kept. Identical CDR3 proteins give one entry, which carries the most common genes and DNA. These V and J calls derive from TCRdb rather than the authors' analysis. The sample table contains tens of thousands of distinct CDR3 sequences; only one count was recorded for about a third of them. Jointly, the top ten make up under 30% of the sample.

The receptor chain draws on TRBV5-1 and TRBJ2-5; the junction holds 9 bases that match TRBD2. The clonotype was recovered from a female donor who had a heart transplant and CMV viremia. Sample: CMV peptide-activated CD4+ and CD8+ T cells sorted from blood, taken at five time points, pooled. The cell subset or site label here, explained by the study, means: sorted CD8+CD137+ and CD4+CD154+ T cells after 12 h CMV IE-1 peptide stimulation. The CDR3 protein is CASSLGLSGSAETQYF. The DNA sequence follows: TGCGCCAGCAGCTTGGGGCTTAGCGGGAGTGCAGAGACCCAGTACTTC.